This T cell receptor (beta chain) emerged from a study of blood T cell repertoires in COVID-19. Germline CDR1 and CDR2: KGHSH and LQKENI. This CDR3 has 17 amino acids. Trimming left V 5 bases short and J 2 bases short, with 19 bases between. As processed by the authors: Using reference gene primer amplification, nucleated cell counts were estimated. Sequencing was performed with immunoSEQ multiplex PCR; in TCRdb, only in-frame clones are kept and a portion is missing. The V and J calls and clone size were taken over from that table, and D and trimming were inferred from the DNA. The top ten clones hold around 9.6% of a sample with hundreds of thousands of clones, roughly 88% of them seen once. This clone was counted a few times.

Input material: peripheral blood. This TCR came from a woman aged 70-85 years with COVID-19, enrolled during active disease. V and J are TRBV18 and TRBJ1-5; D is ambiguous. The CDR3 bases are TGTGCCAGCTCATCTTCAGGACGCTCGGGAGGCAATCAGCCCCAGCATTTT. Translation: CASSSSGRSGGNQPQHF.